The 30 T cell receptor beta chains below come from one sample, sequenced in a study of T cell repertoires in cytomegalovirus infection. TCRdb passed the reads through MiXCR, listing each CDR3 protein once. The sample lists 150,000 to 200,000 distinct CDR3 sequences; roughly a fifth were seen once. Specimen: PBMCs. These TCRs come from a human donor in good health (CMV status not recorded). Some clones in this sample may be carry-over from other donors' samples.

In its sample, this clonotype was seen many times. The chain joins TRBV10-3 to TRBJ2-1, with 7 bases identical to TRBD2. The J segment lost 3 bases and the V segment lost 0 bases, leaving 8 bases of the junction unmatched. Germline V lookup: CDR1 ENHRY, CDR2 SYGVKD. CDR3 length: 17 residues. The CDR3 DNA follows: TGTGCCATCAGTGAGTCAATGGCGGGAGAAGACTACAATGAGCAGTTCTTC. As protein: CAISESMAGEDYNEQFF.

The V call is TRBV18, the J call TRBJ1-5; D unclear. This CDR3 has 12 residues. V was shortened by 0 bases and J by 4 bases, with 1 base between the two germline ends. Looked up from germline, CDR1 is KGHSH and CDR2 is LQKENI. The chain's CDR3 is CASSPPNQPQHF. The CDR3 DNA reads as TGTGCCAGCTCACCACCGAATCAGCCCCAGCATTTT.

J is TRBJ2-7 and V is TRBV25-1; D is possibly TRBD1 or TRBD2 (5 bases each). Trimming pared 3 bases from V and 3 bases from J, leaving 18 bases between. The CDR3 loop spans 16 amino acids. CDR1 and CDR2 from the germline V gene are MGHDK and SYGVNS. DNA of the CDR3: TGTGCCAGCAGTGAGACCACCCGGAGTGGGGGCTACGAGCAGTACTTC. The encoded protein is CASSETTRSGGYEQYF.

This clonotype has only a few counts. The V and J genes are TRBV5-1 and TRBJ2-3; 11 nucleotides agree with TRBD2. With V trimmed by 5 bases and J by 5 bases, 7 bases remained unmatched. The CDR3 loop spans 15 amino acids. Germline V CDR1 and CDR2: SGHRS, YFSETQ. The CDR3 nucleotides are TGCGCCAGCAGAGATAGCGGGGGGGCCGTAGATACGCAGTATTTT. It yields the protein CASRDSGGAVDTQYF. Full variable domain (remainder filled in from reference TRBV5-1 and TRBJ2-3): KAGVTQTPRYLIKTRGQQVTLSCSPISGHRSVSWYQQTPGQGLQFLFEYFSETQRNKGNFPGRFSGRQFSNSRSEMNVSTLELGDSALYLCASRDSGGAVDTQYFGPGTRLTVL.

This rearrangement joins TRBV19 to TRBJ2-1; no clear D gene. Germline V gives CDR1 LNHDA, CDR2 SQIVND (reference sequence). The CDR3 length is 13 residues. Trimming cost V 10 bases and J 8 bases, with 18 bases left between them. CDR3 region: CAKMDLGQYEQFF. CDR3 DNA sequence: TGTGCCAAAATGGACCTCGGGCAATATGAGCAGTTCTTC.

This clonotype was seen at least ten times. V gene TRBV7-2 combines with J gene TRBJ2-7; 9 nucleotides match TRBD1. From germline, CDR1 is SGHTA and CDR2 FQGNSA. This CDR3 is built from 13 residues. The J segment lost 7 bases and the V segment lost 5 bases, leaving 6 bases of the junction unmatched. The CDR3 DNA reads TGTGCCAGCAGCCGGGACAGGGTGGGGGAGCAGTACTTC. This encodes CASSRDRVGEQYF. Full variable domain (rest looked up from reference TRBV7-2 and TRBJ2-7): GAGVSQSPSNKVTEKGKDVELRCDPISGHTALYWYRQSLGQGLEFLIYFQGNSAPDKSGLPSDRFSAERTGGSVSTLTIQRTQQEDSAVYLCASSRDRVGEQYFGPGTRLTVT.

V and J are TRBV19 and TRBJ1-6; no reliable D call. The CDR3 is made up of 16 amino acids. Germline V gene sequence: CDR1 LNHDA, CDR2 SQIVND (reference sequence). V was pared by 5 bases and J by 0 bases, with 11 bases between. CDR3 protein: CASSWVASSYNSPLHF. CDR3 DNA: TGTGCCAGTAGTTGGGTCGCAAGCTCCTATAATTCACCCCTCCACTTT.

This clonotype was counted a few times. The chain employs TRBV20-1 and TRBJ2-3; D perhaps matches TRBD2 (6 bases). The CDR3 has 14 residues. The V end lost 1 base, the J end lost 3 bases, and 11 bases lay between the germline ends. The V gene's germline CDR1 is DFQATT and CDR2 SNEGSKA (reference sequence). This CDR3 is CSARVPGRTDTQYF. The DNA for the CDR3 is TGCAGTGCTAGAGTACCGGGGAGGACAGATACGCAGTATTTT.

This clonotype was observed a few times. This chain links TRBV9 with TRBJ2-3; D not certain. CDR3 size: 14 residues. The germline V gene has CDR1 SGDLS and CDR2 YYNGEE. V lost 0 bases and J lost 2, with 7 bases in between. The CDR3 DNA sequence: TGTGCCAGCAGCGTAGTGGTATACACAGATACGCAGTATTTT. Translating gives CASSVVVYTDTQYF.

The rearrangement uses TRBV5-1 and TRBJ2-3; D is uncertain. CDR1 is SGHRS and CDR2 is YFSETQ in the germline V gene. The CDR3 runs 14 residues. Trimming pared 0 bases from V and 3 bases from J, leaving 8 bases between. The CDR3, as DNA: TGCGCCAGCAGCTTGGCCCCGGAAACAGATACGCAGTATTTT. Its protein product is CASSLAPETDTQYF.

This clonotype showed up just a few times. The genes are TRBV7-2 and TRBJ2-1; D gene uncertain. Looked up from germline, CDR1 is SGHTA and CDR2 is FQGNSA. V lost 4 bases to trimming and J lost 5 bases, with 9 bases between them. The CDR3 is 13 residues long. The CDR3 reads CASSSRLNNEQFF. CDR3 bases: TGTGCCAGCAGCTCCAGACTGAACAATGAGCAGTTCTTC.

The chain carries TRBV6-1 and TRBJ1-2; D unclear. The CDR3 consists of 13 residues. Per germline, CDR1 MNHNS and CDR2 SASEGT. The V end lost 0 bases, the J end lost 4 bases, and 6 bases lay between the germline ends. As DNA, the CDR3 is TGTGCCAGCAGTGAAGCGGGTGGCTATGGCTACACCTTC. Its translation is CASSEAGGYGYTF.

The chain is built from TRBV7-2 and TRBJ2-2; a possible D gene is TRBD2 (5 bases). Trimming removed 7 bases from V and 1 base from J, with 10 bases in between. In germline, CDR1 is SGHTA, CDR2 FQGNSA. The CDR3 contains 14 residues. The CDR3 DNA follows: TGTGCCAGCATCGGTCGGGGGAACACCGGGGAGCTGTTTTTT. Its translation is CASIGRGNTGELFF.

V and J are TRBV7-8 and TRBJ2-5; 7 bases are a match to TRBD1. Trimming cost V 4 bases and J 5 bases; bases outside gene matches: 10. Germline V gene lookup returns CDR1 SGHVS and CDR2 FQNEAQ. The CDR3 contains 15 residues. Here the CDR3 reads CASSSSQGVLETQYF. For the CDR3, the DNA is TGTGCCAGCAGCTCATCCCAGGGGGTTTTGGAGACCCAGTACTTC.

This clonotype was counted only a few times. J is TRBJ1-4 and V is TRBV12-3 or TRBV12-4; D perhaps matches TRBD1 (5 bases). Trimming stripped 6 bases from V and 8 bases from J, with 22 bases between. The CDR3 is 16 amino acids. The CDR3 here is CASSLGRGTSREKLFF. CDR3 bases: TGTGCCAGCAGCTTGGGTCGGGGGACGTCTAGGGAAAAACTGTTTTTT.

This clonotype appeared many times. This chain's CDR3 is CASSLGPGTPSNQPQHF. CDR3 coding DNA: TGTGCCAGCAGCTTAGGACCCGGGACACCAAGCAATCAGCCCCAGCATTTT. The chain carries TRBV7-8 and TRBJ1-5; D is perhaps TRBD1 (6 bases). Trimming took 1 base from V and 1 from J, leaving 14 bases between them. CDR3 size: 17 residues. Germline-derived CDR1 and CDR2 are SGHVS and FQNEAQ.

This clonotype was seen only a few times. The chain couples TRBV4-1 to TRBJ2-1, with 7 bases lining up with TRBD2. V gave up 0 bases and J gave up 6 bases; unmatched junction bases: 8. Looked up from germline, CDR1 is MGHRA and CDR2 is YSYEKL. This CDR3 is 16 amino acids long. CDR3 nucleotide sequence: TGCGCCAGCAGCCAAGAGGGGGGGGTAGGTAGCAATGAGCAGTTCTTC. Translation: CASSQEGGVGSNEQFF.

V and J are TRBV7-9 and TRBJ1-3, with a weak D call TRBD1 (6 bases). This CDR3 is built from 16 residues. V lost 5 bases to trimming and J lost 0 bases, with 14 bases between them. The germline V gene has CDR1 SEHNR and CDR2 FQNEAQ (reference sequence). The CDR3 protein is CASSRPGQSSGNTIYF. For the CDR3, the DNA is TGTGCCAGCAGCCGCCCCGGACAGAGCTCTGGAAACACCATATATTTT.

Note on this clonotype: It is unclear where the CDR3 begins or ends on the DNA, so no DNA is shown, and the CDR3 is as TCRdb lists it. CDR3 region: CASTLGTYEQYF. The chain has TRBV6-6 and TRBJ2-7. Germline loops: CDR1 MNHNY, CDR2 SVGAGI (reference sequence). The CDR3 length equals 12 residues, ends included.

V usage is TRBV6-6 and J usage is TRBJ2-7, with D perhaps matching TRBD2 (5 bases). Trimming took 2 bases from V and 3 from J, leaving 23 bases between them. The CDR3 extends over 18 amino acids. CDR1 is MNHNY, CDR2 SVGAGI, per germline (reference sequence). CDR3 sequence reads: CASSYPPVRVEFLYEQYF. CDR3 DNA: TGTGCCAGCAGTTACCCCCCTGTGAGGGTTGAGTTCCTCTACGAGCAGTACTTC.

The CDR3 sequence is CASSLNPTGPYGYTF. CDR3 nucleotides: TGTGCCAGCAGTTTAAACCCGACAGGGCCCTATGGCTACACCTTC. The chain carries TRBV27 and TRBJ1-2; 7 bases map to TRBD1. The J segment lost 4 bases and the V segment lost 2 bases, leaving 7 bases of the junction unmatched. CDR3 length: 15 residues. Per germline, CDR1 MNHEY and CDR2 SMNVEV (reference sequence).

This clonotype has ten or more counts. The chain is built from TRBV12-3 or TRBV12-4 and TRBJ2-7; D not resolved. Trimming removed 1 base at V and 0 bases at J, with 7 bases between. This CDR3 region has 14 residues. The CDR3 DNA reads as TGTGCCAGCAGTTTAGGTCCCAGCTCCTACGAGCAGTACTTC. As protein: CASSLGPSSYEQYF.

This clonotype was detected only a few times. The chain employs TRBV6-1 and TRBJ2-3; 8 nucleotides line up with TRBD1. Germline CDR1 and CDR2: MNHNS and SASEGT. The J segment lost 2 bases and the V segment lost 5 bases, leaving 6 bases of the junction unmatched. The CDR3 contains 15 residues. The CDR3 DNA follows: TGTGCCAGCAGTCTCCAGGGGGCGACCACAGATACGCAGTATTTT. Residues: CASSLQGATTDTQYF.

In its sample, this clonotype was seen a few times. The chain couples TRBV5-1 to TRBJ2-1; D is undetermined. CDR1 is SGHRS and CDR2 is YFSETQ in the germline V gene. V was shortened by 0 bases and J by 4 bases, with 14 bases between the two germline ends. The CDR3 length is 16 residues. The CDR3, as DNA: TGCGCCAGCAGCTTGGGCATCGGATCCTTATACAATGAGCAGTTCTTC. Translated: CASSLGIGSLYNEQFF.

This clonotype was recorded many times. The rearrangement joins TRBV7-2 to TRBJ2-3; perhaps TRBD2 as D (6 bases). The CDR3 totals 16 residues. Germline V gives CDR1 SGHTA, CDR2 FQGNSA. The V end lost 5 bases, the J end lost 0 bases, and 15 bases lay between the germline ends. The CDR3 is CASSAQVGGSTDTQYF. CDR3 nucleotide sequence: TGTGCCAGCAGCGCGCAGGTGGGAGGTAGCACAGATACGCAGTATTTT. Full variable domain (rest looked up from reference TRBV7-2 and TRBJ2-3): GAGVSQSPSNKVTEKGKDVELRCDPISGHTALYWYRQSLGQGLEFLIYFQGNSAPDKSGLPSDRFSAERTGGSVSTLTIQRTQQEDSAVYLCASSAQVGGSTDTQYFGPGTRLTVL.

This clonotype was seen more than once but under ten times. The chain uses TRBV5-1 and TRBJ1-6; unclear D gene. The CDR3 is made up of 13 amino acids. With 0 bases removed from V and 10 bases from J, the gap between germline ends came to 8 bases. Looked up from germline, CDR1 is SGHRS and CDR2 is YFSETQ. This CDR3 reads CASSLDSASPLHF. The CDR3 DNA reads as TGCGCCAGCAGCTTGGACAGTGCCTCACCCCTCCACTTT.

The CDR3 spells CASTPASGLYNEQFF. CDR3 sequence (DNA): TGTGCCAGCACCCCGGCTAGCGGACTATACAATGAGCAGTTCTTC. This chain links TRBV7-9 with TRBJ2-1; 7 bases match TRBD2. Per the germline V gene, CDR1 is SEHNR and CDR2 is FQNEAQ (reference sequence). J gave up 4 bases and V 7 bases, and 10 bases lay outside the gene matches. The CDR3 has 15 amino acids.

The V and J genes are TRBV23-1 and TRBJ2-7; D is unclear. TRBV23-1 is placed among ORFs of uncertain function. The CDR3 is 16 amino acids. The V end lost 1 base, the J end lost 1 base, and 14 bases lay between the germline ends. The DNA of the CDR3 is TGCGCCAGCAGTCAATTACGTGGCGGCTTTTCCTACGAGCAGTACTTC. Protein sequence: CASSQLRGGFSYEQYF.

This clonotype came up a few times. The chain employs TRBV6-5 and TRBJ1-2; no definite D call. Deletions cut 6 bases from V and 0 bases from J, with 11 bases between. The CDR3 runs to 14 residues. Per germline, CDR1 MNHEY and CDR2 SVGAGI. Written as DNA, the CDR3 is TGTGCCAGCAGAGCGGGGATTTCTAACTATGGCTACACCTTC. This codes for CASRAGISNYGYTF.

The gene calls are TRBV20-1 and TRBJ2-1; 9 bases are a match to TRBD2. CDR3 size: 15 residues. Germline V gene lookup returns CDR1 DFQATT and CDR2 SNEGSKA (reference sequence). V was pared by 3 bases and J by 1 base, with 4 bases of the junction left unmatched. In DNA, the CDR3 is TGCAGTGCTAGGCGGGGGGGTAGTTCCTACAATGAGCAGTTCTTC. It codes for CSARRGGSSYNEQFF.